This T cell receptor (beta chain) appears in the sequencing data of a study of blood T cell repertoires in COVID-19. Across the study: Acute and convalescent COVID-19 specimens originated in the United States, Italy and Spain. The analysed material was cDNA or gDNA that came from T cells, B-cell-depleted T cells, or PBMCs.

Germline V gives CDR1 MRHNA, CDR2 SNTAGT. The CDR3 totals 14 residues. The V gene lost 4 bases and the J gene lost 4 bases, with 10 bases spanning the gap. Profiled with immunoSEQ multiplex PCR; TCRdb holds only in-frame clones, not every one. The sample shows some 250,000 clones, approximately 88% of them seen only once. The sequence was collected from a woman aged 25-40 years with acute or convalescent COVID-19. Sequencing was carried out using peripheral blood. V and J are TRBV6-4 and TRBJ2-2; possible D gene TRBD1, 6 bases. CDR3 sequence: CASSAQGSTGELFF. The CDR3 DNA sequence: TGTGCCAGCAGTGCACAGGGTTCCACCGGGGAGCTGTTTTTT.